This T cell receptor (beta chain) is from a study of cytomegalovirus exposure and HLA in healthy donors (dated by TCRdb to the late 2010s). About the full investigation: An earlier analysis of roughly 570 of the donors reported about 300 Gb of sequence data and 95 million to 140 million unique TCR beta sequences obtained from 150 million to 200 million T cells. Of the roughly 400 genotyped donors, 81% fell in the genetic ancestry cluster associated with self-reported Caucasian donors. A separate validation cohort of more than 100 different subjects was used in addition to the 666-subject first cohort. High-throughput TCR immunosequencing, statistical association of individual TCRs with disease status, and machine learning were combined to predict cytomegalovirus infection status. A later analysis re-analyzed previously published TCR beta repertoires from several hundred donors and added high-resolution HLA genotyping to study TCR occurrence patterns. The aim of the study was to test whether cataloging public T cell receptors could identify signatures of past pathogen exposure. A later genetic analysis used genome-wide SNP genotypes for about 65% of the 666 donors, treating that subset as a discovery cohort. Both class I and class II loci were covered by HLA typing, at four-digit resolution. An early release covering more than 500 HLA-typed donors comprised approximately 300 gigabases of sequencing data and around 85 million unique TCR sequences. In an earlier analysis of 587 of the donors, high-throughput TCR beta sequencing was used to judge whether each TCR beta V gene segment behaved as functional or pseudogenic. Donor age, sex, ethnicity and CMV serostatus were collected together with the repertoire data. Across 300 to 400 genotyped donors of the cohort, an average of about 220,000 unique TCR beta nucleotide sequences per donor were sequenced, and roughly a sixth of those sequences were non-productive. The number of donors typed differed by locus, with 629-630 for A, B, C, DRB1 and DQB1, roughly 550 for DQA1, some 570 for DPA1, and around 460 for DPB1. The later analysis used no new phenotypic data to find candidate immune exposures, relying instead on TCR beta sequences and their occurrence across donors. Using immunosequencing, the study profiled T cell repertoires from about 620 subjects and related those repertoires to cytomegalovirus serostatus. Every discovery cohort repertoire had been produced on one sequencing platform. Roughly five DR-DQ haplotypes were handled as single units for association and clustering because linkage in the cohort was strong.

Of note for this clone: Its antigen remains unidentified. The record has no base qualities; no much larger clone is one base away.

Library method: the immunoSEQ multiplex PCR assay. For the multiplex PCR, a mixture combining 60 forward primers for TCR Vbeta segments and 13 reverse primers for TCR Jbeta segments was used. Amplification of the CDR3 region of rearranged TCR beta genes was performed with a multiplex PCR assay on genomic DNA. On the Illumina HiSeq System, the amplified TCR beta libraries were sequenced as 87-base-pair reads. In the source study's methods: A later analysis counted about 80 million unique TCR beta chains across the 600 to 850 repertoires, and about 10 million of these chains were shared by at least two donors. A nearest-neighbor algorithm error-corrected the raw reads and collapsed the reads into unique sequences, merging closely related sequences to remove PCR and sequencing errors. CDR3 sequences were aligned to IMGT reference sequences to assign V, D and J gene segments. For a sequence to be retained, a match of at least six nucleotides was required to both a V gene segment and a J gene segment. Rearrangements were called productive when the CDR3 lacked stop codons and stayed in frame with V and J; all others were non-productive. Following IMGT convention, CDR3 was defined as the stretch from the second conserved V-encoded cysteine to the conserved J-encoded phenylalanine. The earlier analysis of 550 to 650 of the donors excluded any sequence lacking an unambiguous match to a single V gene segment. An earlier analysis of some 500 of the donors classified V segments as functional when productive rearrangements were above 56.7% and as segregating when the standard deviation between donors was above 5%. A statistical classification framework was developed to diagnose cytomegalovirus status using the catalog of TCR beta chain sequences. A later analysis assigned V and J genes by comparing TCR nucleotide sequences with IMGT/GENE-DB human TR gene sequences. A later analysis assigned CDR3 sequences and most-parsimonious VDJ recombination scenarios with the TCRdist pipeline. In a later analysis, every TCR beta chain was defined by the combination of its CDR3 amino acid sequence and its V-gene family, and reads without a unique V-gene family were dropped. A later analysis removed 600 or so highly shared, low-generation-probability nucleotide sequences to deal with suspected cross-contamination and a sequencing artifact. A later analysis calculated a clonal expansion index for each public chain from normalized within-repertoire ranks of inferred template counts. Generation probabilities in a later analysis came from a VDJ recombination model fitted to out-of-frame rearrangements, and those results were checked against IGoR. A later analysis scored TCR-TCR, TCR-HLA and TCR-CMV co-occurrence with hypergeometric tests, applying a repertoire-size bias correction to TCR pairs. To estimate false discovery rates, a later analysis permuted the HLA or CMV assignments 20 times. In a later analysis, co-occurring TCRs were grouped with DBSCAN, and TCRdist sequence similarity was added when clustering was performed within HLA-allele-positive subsets. Repertoires with fewer than 30,000 or more than 120,000 public chains, plus five repertoires with anomalous nucleotide sharing, were excluded from co-occurrence clustering. What TCRdb holds here is the immuneACCESS table cut down to in-frame rearrangements. Part of the clones is not present; checked against another copy, under half of the missing clones reflect an unresolved V gene, and the others are unexplained. Clone size and V and J calls were adopted from that table, with D and trimming inferred from the DNA. This sample has about 120,000 clones in its table, and 80% to 85% of those were observed once. 2.1% of the sample is taken by the ten largest.

Study-wide findings and limitations: In a later analysis, some 17,000 TCR beta sequences were associated with specific HLA alleles at a false discovery rate of 0.05. This cohort had only TCR beta chains sequenced, and the lack of alpha or paired-chain data limited which features could be detected. In a later analysis, HLA-associated TCR beta chains were found to be more clonally expanded and to have lower generation probabilities than equally common non-associated chains. Linkage disequilibrium might explain the correlated functional status among segregating V segments, but an unknown experimental factor could not be ruled out. In a later genetic analysis, a missense DCLRE1C variant was associated with V-gene and J-gene trimming of TCR beta chains, and the association was replicated in an independent cohort. The presence/absence analyses assumed that sequencing depth was roughly uniform across donors, and that assumption may not be true. A cluster of highly shared sequence variants was judged likely to represent a technical artifact of the sequencing pipeline. Cytomegalovirus status was reported to be diagnosed by the classifier with high specificity and sensitivity in both the original and validation cohorts. Most TCR sequences were seen in very few donors, while some public TCRs were found in many individuals. In vitro tests confirmed that a few of the cytomegalovirus-associated TCR beta chains recognize cytomegalovirus antigens. In a later analysis, TCR association rates were found to vary across HLA loci, with the most associated TCRs seen for DRB1 alleles and the fewest for HLA-C alleles. It was suggested by the authors that the approach could potentially be generalized to other disease states and immunological phenotypes. Several of the top co-occurrence clusters appeared to be linked to parvovirus B19, influenza, CMV and Epstein-Barr virus, according to a later analysis. According to a later analysis, most CMV-associated TCR beta chains appeared to be HLA-restricted, and the HLA associations seemed to be driven largely by CMV exposure. In an earlier analysis of around 500 of the donors, most TCR beta V segments appeared in productive rearrangements about 87% or about 30% of the time, broadly matching IMGT annotations. The study gave a list of some 150 TCR beta chains associated with cytomegalovirus. Assigning TCR associations to individual alleles was difficult when HLA alleles, especially DR and DQ, strongly co-occurred. The only immune exposure information available for the cohort was CMV serostatus. A later genetic analysis reported fewer N-insertions in productive TCRs among donors in an Asian-associated ancestry cluster than the approximately 670-donor mean. Because HLA typing was missing for some donors at each locus, association tests included only the typed subset. Some IMGT-functional V segments, including TRBV6-2 and TRBV6-3, could not be distinguished by the 87-base-pair reads and were therefore excluded. A further reported finding was that TCR beta sequences accurately predicted the HLA-A and HLA-B alleles for most subjects in the first cohort. Because counts were too low, seventeen rarely observed V segments, including chromosome 9 orphons, were excluded from the earlier analysis of 587 of the donors.

The germline V gene (reference sequence) gives CDR1 as LNHDA and CDR2 as SQIVND. The CDR3 starts with the cysteine, ends with the phenylalanine, and has 15 residues. The retained sequence is limited to the CDR3, 45 bases, with the frame set at the first base. V loses 4 bases at its end and J loses 6 bases; junction bases beyond the gene matches: 6. The cohort comprised hundreds of healthy bone marrow donors. At the time of sampling, every cohort member was nominally healthy, though immune exposures that went unrecorded were likely present. The donor was CMV seronegative and belonged to the group of approximately 320 seronegative cohort members. A peripheral blood sample was collected from each donor, and TCR beta sequencing was performed on peripheral blood mononuclear cells. Genomic DNA extraction from the blood cell samples was performed with the Qiagen DNeasy Blood Extraction Kit.

The sequencing sample was made of PBMCs. Recombination linked TRBV19 to TRBJ1-5; TRBD1 agrees with 10 junctional bases. The source is a young man in good health and CMV-seronegative. The CDR3: CASSTGGTGVQPQHF. The nucleotide sequence is TGTGCCAGTAGTACTGGAGGGACAGGGGTTCAGCCCCAGCATTTT.